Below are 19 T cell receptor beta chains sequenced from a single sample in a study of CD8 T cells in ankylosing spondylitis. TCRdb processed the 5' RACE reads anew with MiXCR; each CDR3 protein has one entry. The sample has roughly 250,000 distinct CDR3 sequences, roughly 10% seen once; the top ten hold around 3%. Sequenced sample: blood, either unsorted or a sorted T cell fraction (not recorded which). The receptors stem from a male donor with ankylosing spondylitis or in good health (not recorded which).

The CDR3 DNA reads as TGCGCCAGCAGACCCAGGGTAGCGGGCTACAATGAGCAGTTCTTC. It encodes CASRPRVAGYNEQFF. This rearrangement joins TRBV5-1 to TRBJ2-1; 7 bases map to TRBD2. The CDR3 consists of 15 residues. Trimming at V came to 5 bases and at J to 3 bases, leaving 8 bases not matched to a gene. Germline V gene sequence: CDR1 SGHRS, CDR2 YFSETQ.

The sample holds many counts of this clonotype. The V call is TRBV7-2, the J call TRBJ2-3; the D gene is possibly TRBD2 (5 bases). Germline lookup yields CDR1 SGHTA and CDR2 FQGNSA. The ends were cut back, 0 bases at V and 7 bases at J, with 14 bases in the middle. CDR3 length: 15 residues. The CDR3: CASSLAKRAENTQYF. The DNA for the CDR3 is TGTGCCAGCAGCTTAGCGAAGAGAGCGGAGAATACGCAGTATTTT.

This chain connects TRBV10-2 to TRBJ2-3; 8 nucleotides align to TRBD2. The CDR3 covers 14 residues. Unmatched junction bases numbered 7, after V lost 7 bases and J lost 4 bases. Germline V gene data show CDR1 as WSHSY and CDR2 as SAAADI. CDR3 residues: CASTLTGGPDTQYF. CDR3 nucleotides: TGCGCCAGCACCTTAACGGGGGGGCCAGATACGCAGTATTTT.

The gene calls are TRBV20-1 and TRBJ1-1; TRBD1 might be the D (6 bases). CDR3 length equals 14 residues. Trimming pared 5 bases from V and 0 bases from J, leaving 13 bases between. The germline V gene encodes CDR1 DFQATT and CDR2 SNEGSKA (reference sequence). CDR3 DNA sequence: TGCAGTGCTGTCAAGGGGGGTATGAACACTGAAGCTTTCTTT. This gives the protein CSAVKGGMNTEAFF.

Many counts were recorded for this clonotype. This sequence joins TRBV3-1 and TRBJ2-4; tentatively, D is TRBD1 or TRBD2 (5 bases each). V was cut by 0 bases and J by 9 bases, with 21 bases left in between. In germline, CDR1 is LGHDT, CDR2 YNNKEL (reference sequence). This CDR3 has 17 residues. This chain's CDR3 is CASSQDGAMRGKGIQYF. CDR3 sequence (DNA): TGTGCCAGCAGCCAAGATGGCGCTATGAGGGGCAAAGGCATTCAGTACTTC.

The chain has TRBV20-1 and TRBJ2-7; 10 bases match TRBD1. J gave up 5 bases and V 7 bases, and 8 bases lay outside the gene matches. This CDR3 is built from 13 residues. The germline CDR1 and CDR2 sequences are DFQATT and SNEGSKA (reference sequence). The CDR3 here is CSVLGTGVHEQYF. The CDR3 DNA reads TGCAGTGTTTTAGGGACAGGGGTCCACGAGCAGTACTTC.

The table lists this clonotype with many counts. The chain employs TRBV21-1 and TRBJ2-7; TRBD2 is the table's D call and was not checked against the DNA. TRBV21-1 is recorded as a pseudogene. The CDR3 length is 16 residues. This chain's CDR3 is CASSKAGLAGTYEQYF. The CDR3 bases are TGTGCCAGCAGCAAAGCGGGGCTAGCGGGAACCTACGAGCAGTACTTC.

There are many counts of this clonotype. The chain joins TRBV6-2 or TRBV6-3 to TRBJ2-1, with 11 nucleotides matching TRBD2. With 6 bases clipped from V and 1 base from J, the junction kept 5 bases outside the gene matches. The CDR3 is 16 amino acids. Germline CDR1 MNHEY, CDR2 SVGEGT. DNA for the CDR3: TGTGCCAGCAGCCGATCTAGCGGGAGGTCCTACAATGAGCAGTTCTTC. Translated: CASSRSSGRSYNEQFF.

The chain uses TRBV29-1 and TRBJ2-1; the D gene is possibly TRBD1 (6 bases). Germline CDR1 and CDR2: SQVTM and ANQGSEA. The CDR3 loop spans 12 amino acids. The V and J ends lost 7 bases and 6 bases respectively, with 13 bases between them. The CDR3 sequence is CSAWTAPNEQFF. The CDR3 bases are TGCAGCGCCTGGACAGCTCCCAATGAGCAGTTCTTC.

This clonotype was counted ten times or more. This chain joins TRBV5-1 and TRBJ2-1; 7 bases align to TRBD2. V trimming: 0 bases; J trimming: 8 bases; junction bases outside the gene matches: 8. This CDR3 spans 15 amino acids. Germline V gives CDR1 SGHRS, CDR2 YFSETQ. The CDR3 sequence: CASSLAIQRGDEQFF. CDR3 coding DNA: TGCGCCAGCAGCTTGGCCATACAGCGGGGCGATGAGCAGTTCTTC.

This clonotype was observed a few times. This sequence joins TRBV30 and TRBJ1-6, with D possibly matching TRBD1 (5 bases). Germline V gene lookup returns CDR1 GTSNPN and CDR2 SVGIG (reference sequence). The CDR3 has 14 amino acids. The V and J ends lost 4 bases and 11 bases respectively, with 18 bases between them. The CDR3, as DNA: TGTGCCTGGACAGGGAGGGTATCGACGACACCCCTCCACTTT. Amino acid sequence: CAWTGRVSTTPLHF.

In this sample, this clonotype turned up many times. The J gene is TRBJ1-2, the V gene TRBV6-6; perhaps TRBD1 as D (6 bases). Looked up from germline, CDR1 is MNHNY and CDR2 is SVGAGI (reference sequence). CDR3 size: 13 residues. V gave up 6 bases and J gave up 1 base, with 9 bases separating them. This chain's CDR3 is CASRLDSNYGYTF. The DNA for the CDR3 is TGTGCCAGCAGATTGGACAGTAACTATGGCTACACCTTC.

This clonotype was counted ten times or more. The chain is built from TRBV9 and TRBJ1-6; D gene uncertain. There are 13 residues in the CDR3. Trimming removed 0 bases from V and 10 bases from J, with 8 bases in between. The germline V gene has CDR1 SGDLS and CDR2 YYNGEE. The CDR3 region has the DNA TGTGCCAGCAGCGTAGACATATACTCACCCCTCCACTTT. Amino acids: CASSVDIYSPLHF.

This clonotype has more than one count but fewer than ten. CDR3 amino acids: CASQGSYEQYF. DNA of the CDR3: TGTGCCAGCCAGGGCTCCTACGAGCAGTACTTC. This chain uses TRBV7-6 with TRBJ2-7; tentatively, D is TRBD1 (5 bases). The CDR3 runs to 11 residues. Germline CDR1 and CDR2: SGHVS and FNYEAQ. The V end was cut by 8 bases, the J end by 0 bases, with 5 bases between.

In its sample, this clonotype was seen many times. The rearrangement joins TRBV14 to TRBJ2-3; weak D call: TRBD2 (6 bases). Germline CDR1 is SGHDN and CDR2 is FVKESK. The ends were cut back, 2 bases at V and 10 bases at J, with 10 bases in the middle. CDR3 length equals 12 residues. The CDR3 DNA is TGTGCCAGCAGCCAAAGGAGGGGAGCGCAGTATTTT. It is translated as CASSQRRGAQYF.

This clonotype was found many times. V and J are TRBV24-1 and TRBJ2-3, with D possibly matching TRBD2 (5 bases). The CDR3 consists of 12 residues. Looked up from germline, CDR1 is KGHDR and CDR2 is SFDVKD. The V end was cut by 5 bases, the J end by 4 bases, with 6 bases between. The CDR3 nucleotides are TGTGCCACCAGTGTGGGAGCAGATACGCAGTATTTT. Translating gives CATSVGADTQYF.

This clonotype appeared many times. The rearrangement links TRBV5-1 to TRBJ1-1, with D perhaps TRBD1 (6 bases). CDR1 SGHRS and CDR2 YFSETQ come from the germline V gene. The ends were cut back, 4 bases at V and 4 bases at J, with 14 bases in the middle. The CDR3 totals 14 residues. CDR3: CASSPRQVPTEAFF. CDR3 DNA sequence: TGCGCCAGCAGCCCAAGACAGGTGCCCACTGAAGCTTTCTTT.

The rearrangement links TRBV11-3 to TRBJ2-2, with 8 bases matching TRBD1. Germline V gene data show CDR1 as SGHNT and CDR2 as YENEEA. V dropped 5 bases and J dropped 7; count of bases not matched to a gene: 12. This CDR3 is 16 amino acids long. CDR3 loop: CASSPPSGGGDGELFF. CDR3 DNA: TGTGCCAGCAGCCCGCCGTCAGGGGGCGGAGACGGGGAGCTGTTTTTT.

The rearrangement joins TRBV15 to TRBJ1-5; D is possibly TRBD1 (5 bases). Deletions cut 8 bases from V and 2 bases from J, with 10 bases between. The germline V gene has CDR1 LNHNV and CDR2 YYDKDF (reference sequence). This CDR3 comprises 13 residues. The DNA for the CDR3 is TGTGCCACCGGGTTGGGGGGCAATCAGCCCCAGCATTTT. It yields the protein CATGLGGNQPQHF.